This TCR beta chain was recovered during a study of T cell responses to AZD1222 COVID-19 vaccine. Whole-study results and caveats: Clonal diversity may have been underestimated, and the donors were mostly white British, with more females than males.

CDR3 length equals 11 residues. The germline V and J ends were trimmed by 6 bases and 4 bases, with 7 bases remaining between them. CDR1 and CDR2 (germline): LNHDA, SQIVND (reference sequence). Only in-frame clones appear in the TCRdb table, and some are missing; sequencing was by immunoSEQ multiplex PCR. The sample lists nearly 90,000 clones; around 90% were seen once. Note on this clone: Its antigen is unknown.

This specimen consisted of peripheral blood, obtained on day 0 of AZD1222 vaccination. The chain joins TRBV19 to TRBJ2-7, with unresolved D. The sequence derives from an adult in good health. CDR3 amino acids: CASRTGYEQYF. The DNA for the CDR3 is TGTGCCAGTAGGACGGGTTACGAGCAGTACTTC.